A single TCR beta chain is shown here with its context. Its antigen is undetermined. This sample was included in a study of T cell responses to AZD1222 COVID-19 vaccine. In the study overall: The analysis combined second doses at about 4 or about 12 weeks.

Study-wide results and limits: Clonal diversity may have been underestimated in mostly white British donors. Only 5 or 6 AZD1222 recipients were seropositive at baseline.

Generated by immunoSEQ multiplex PCR, the TCRdb table keeps only in-frame clones and is missing some. Of under 200,000 clones detected, over 80% appear once; the ten largest clones hold around 1.8%. Losses at the gene ends were 2 bases for V and 1 base for J; bases not matched to a gene: 7. The CDR3 runs 15 residues. CDR1 is GTSNPN and CDR2 is SVGIG in the germline V gene (reference sequence). The V gene is TRBV30, the J gene TRBJ1-1; the match to TRBD1 covers 7 bases. The sequencing used peripheral blood, collected on day 0 of AZD1222 vaccination. The sequence came from an adult in good health. CDR3 sequence: CAWSTMRQGNTEAFF. DNA of the CDR3: TGTGCCTGGAGTACAATGCGACAGGGGAACACTGAAGCTTTCTTT.